The rows below give T cell receptor beta chains drawn from one sample of a study of CD8 T cells in ankylosing spondylitis. In TCRdb, the 5' RACE reads were re-called with MiXCR into one record per CDR3 protein. The data show almost 400,000 distinct CDR3 sequences, with around 24% seen just once and approximately 15% held by the top ten. Source material: blood, either unsorted or a sorted T cell fraction (not recorded which). The receptors stem from a male donor with ankylosing spondylitis. The CDR3 runs from the conserved cysteine through the conserved F or W. The D gene is left open where the match is weak. Size is omitted from some rows. Given values are once, few, many or a class for expanded clones.

>TRBV20-1|few|TRBJ2-7|-
CSARFLAAGDEQYF
TGCAGTGCTAGGTTCTTAGCGGCAGGGGACGAGCAGTACTTC
>TRBV10-3|few|TRBJ1-6|TRBD1
CAIREDRASVSPLHF
TGTGCCATCAGGGAGGACAGGGCTTCGGTTTCACCCCTCCACTTT
>TRBV6-4|-|TRBJ2-1|TRBD2
CASSGSGTSGYNEQFF
TGTGCCAGCAGTGGGTCCGGGACTAGCGGTTACAATGAGCAGTTCTTC
>TRBV12-3/TRBV12-4|many|TRBJ1-1|-
CASSFSSANTEAFF
TGTGCCAGCAGTTTTTCGTCGGCGAACACTGAAGCTTTCTTT
>TRBV9|few|TRBJ1-2|TRBD1
CASSVTPTGVVDGYTF
TGTGCCAGCAGCGTAACTCCGACAGGGGTTGTGGATGGCTACACCTTC
>TRBV3-1|-|TRBJ2-1|TRBD2
CASSQVTGGSFDNEQFF
TGTGCCAGCAGCCAAGTCACCGGGGGGTCATTTGACAATGAGCAGTTCTTC
>TRBV19|-|TRBJ2-3|-
CASSIVGTDTQYF
TGTGCCAGTAGTATAGTGGGGACAGATACGCAGTATTTT
>TRBV5-1|-|TRBJ2-7|-
CASSLGETSYEQYF
TGCGCCAGCAGCTTGGGGGAGACCAGCTACGAGCAGTACTTC
>TRBV6-1|-|TRBJ1-5|-
CASSADGHSNQPQHF
TGTGCCAGCAGCGCCGATGGCCATAGCAATCAGCCCCAGCATTTT
>TRBV5-1|few|TRBJ2-7|-
CASSLDFRDYEQYF
TGCGCCAGCAGCTTGGATTTCAGGGACTACGAGCAGTACTTC
>TRBV20-1|-|TRBJ1-5|TRBD1
CSAETAPGQGVMGNQPQHF
TGCAGTGCCGAGACCGCGCCGGGACAGGGAGTTATGGGCAATCAGCCCCAGCATTTT
>TRBV6-5|-|TRBJ2-1|TRBD2
CASSYHGTSGSHEQFF
TGTGCCAGCAGTTACCACGGGACTAGCGGGAGTCATGAGCAGTTCTTC
>TRBV29-1|-|TRBJ1-1|-
CSVVPGAGSEAFF
TGCAGCGTTGTTCCAGGGGCGGGTTCTGAAGCTTTCTTT
>TRBV6-1|-|TRBJ2-1|TRBD2
CACSPIRLAGVHNEQFF
TGTGCCTGCAGCCCCATTCGACTAGCGGGAGTTCACAATGAGCAGTTCTTC
>TRBV11-3|-|TRBJ2-2|TRBD1
CASSFTWTGRRTGELFF
TGTGCCAGCAGCTTTACCTGGACAGGGCGGCGGACCGGGGAGCTGTTTTTT
>TRBV7-3|-|TRBJ2-1|TRBD2
CASSLTSGGPEQFF
TGTGCCAGCAGCTTGACTAGCGGGGGCCCTGAGCAGTTCTTC
>TRBV20-1|-|TRBJ2-7|TRBD1
CSAFTQGQGFYEQYF
TGCAGTGCTTTTACGCAGGGACAGGGCTTCTACGAGCAGTACTTC
>TRBV29-1|-|TRBJ2-1|-
CSVDATAAYDNEQFF
TGCAGCGTTGACGCGACAGCGGCTTATGACAATGAGCAGTTCTTC
>TRBV24-1|few|TRBJ2-5|-
CATSATVGGEETQYF
TGTGCCACCAGTGCCACCGTGGGGGGCGAAGAGACCCAGTACTTC
>TRBV6-4|-|TRBJ2-1|TRBD2
CASSPRGTSGRGEQFF
TGTGCCAGCAGTCCCCGTGGGACTAGCGGGAGGGGTGAGCAGTTCTTC